This TCR beta chain was recovered during a study of T cells in women clearing cervical HPV infection. A note on this clone: The read is 3 residues too short to cover the CDR3 end, so that end is filled in from the germline J gene.

CDR1 and CDR2 (germline): LGHNA, YNFKEQ. Trimming cost V 4 bases and J 6 bases; bases outside gene matches: 5. The CDR3 sequence is 16 residues long. Clones were sequenced by immunoSEQ multiplex PCR, and TCRdb holds only the in-frame ones, with some missing. The table lists under 45,000 clones, with 6% to 8.5% in the top ten. The source of this sequence is a woman between 18 and 69 years old with a cervical HPV16 infection that either progressed to CIN3+ or cleared (not recorded which). This chain uses TRBV4-2 with TRBJ2-2; 13 bases map to TRBD2. Sequencing was done on a sample of blood buffy coat. The sequenced CDR3 bases are TGTGCCAGCAGCCTTACTAGCGGGGGGGCGGCCGGGGAG. Translation: CASSLTSGGAAGE. In full, the CDR3 is CASSLTSGGAAGELFF.